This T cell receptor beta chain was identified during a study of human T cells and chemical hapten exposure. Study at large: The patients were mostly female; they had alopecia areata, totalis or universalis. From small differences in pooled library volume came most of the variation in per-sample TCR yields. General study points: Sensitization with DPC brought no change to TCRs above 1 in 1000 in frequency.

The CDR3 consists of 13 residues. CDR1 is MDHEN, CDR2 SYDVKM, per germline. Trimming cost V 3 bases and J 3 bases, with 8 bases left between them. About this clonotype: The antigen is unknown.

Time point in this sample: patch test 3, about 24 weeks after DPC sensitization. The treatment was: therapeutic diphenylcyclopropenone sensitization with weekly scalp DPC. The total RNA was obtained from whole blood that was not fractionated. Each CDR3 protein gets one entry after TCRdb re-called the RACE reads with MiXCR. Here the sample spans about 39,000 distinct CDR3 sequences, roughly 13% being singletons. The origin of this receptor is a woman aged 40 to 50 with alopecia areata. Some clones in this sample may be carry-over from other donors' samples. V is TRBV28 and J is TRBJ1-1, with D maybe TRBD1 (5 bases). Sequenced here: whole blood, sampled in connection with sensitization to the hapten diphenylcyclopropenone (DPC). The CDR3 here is CASSLGPHTEAFF. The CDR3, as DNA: TGTGCCAGCAGTTTGGGGCCGCACACTGAAGCTTTCTTT. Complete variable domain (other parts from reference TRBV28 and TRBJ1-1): DVKVTQSSRYLVKRTGEKVFLECVQDMDHENMFWYRQDPGLGLRLIYFSYDVKMKEKGDIPEGYSVSREKKERFSLILESASTNQTSMYLCASSLGPHTEAFFGQGTRLTVV.